A single sample gave rise to the 27 T cell receptor beta chains below, sequenced in a study of technical replicates of blood from several donors. The assay was immunoSEQ multiplex PCR, and TCRdb's table has in-frame clones only and misses some. The sample consists of 75,000 to 95,000 clones, about 94% of them appearing once. The sample was T cells isolated from PBMCs. The origin of the receptors is a human donor in good health.

The chain employs TRBV2 and TRBJ2-1, with D possibly TRBD2 on 6 matching bases. The V end lost 4 bases, the J end lost 10 bases, and 17 bases lay between the germline ends. CDR3 length: 14 residues. CDR1 is SNHLY and CDR2 is FYNNEI in the germline V gene. This CDR3 reads CASSGLAEVNEQFF. DNA of the CDR3: TGTGCCAGCAGTGGGTTAGCGGAGGTCAACGAGCAGTTCTTC.

In this sample, this clone turned up once. The chain joins TRBV4-1 to TRBJ2-1, with D unclear. CDR1 MGHRA and CDR2 YSYEKL come from the germline V gene. V lost 4 bases, J lost 7 bases, and 11 bases lay in between. The CDR3 consists of 13 residues. The CDR3, as DNA: TGCGCCAGCAGCCGAGGTACTCTAAATGAGCAGTTCTTC. It translates to CASSRGTLNEQFF.

The chain is built from TRBV28 and TRBJ1-1; 9 bases line up with TRBD1. This CDR3 has 14 residues. CDR1 is MDHEN, CDR2 SYDVKM, per germline. With 6 bases clipped from V and 1 base from J, the junction kept 3 bases outside the gene matches. The CDR3 DNA reads as TGTGCCAGCAGAGAGACAGGGGGGAACACTGAAGCTTTCTTT. The encoded protein is CASRETGGNTEAFF. The variable domain in full, completed from reference TRBV28 and TRBJ1-1, reads DVKVTQSSRYLVKRTGEKVFLECVQDMDHENMFWYRQDPGLGLRLIYFSYDVKMKEKGDIPEGYSVSREKKERFSLILESASTNQTSMYLCASRETGGNTEAFFGQGTRLTVV.

This clone was seen more than once but under ten times. This chain joins TRBV10-3 and TRBJ2-1, with TRBD2 as a possible D gene (5 bases). CDR3 length equals 15 residues. Germline-derived CDR1 and CDR2 are ENHRY and SYGVKD. Trimming took 7 bases from V and 0 from J, leaving 13 bases between them. The CDR3 bases are TGTGCCATCACGGATTCCGGACTCTCCTACAATGAGCAGTTCTTC. Residues: CAITDSGLSYNEQFF.

V and J are TRBV5-4 and TRBJ2-7; a possible D gene is TRBD2 (5 bases). The CDR3 totals 14 residues. Germline loops: CDR1 SGHNT, CDR2 YYREEE (reference sequence). V shed 0 bases and J shed 5 bases, with 12 bases lying between them. CDR3 residues: CASSLGEKRDEQYF. CDR3 bases: TGTGCCAGCAGCTTGGGAGAGAAGAGGGACGAGCAGTACTTC.

Here the CDR3 DNA reads TGTGCCAGTAGTATAGATGGGGCAGGACGCCAGGACACCATATATTTT. Protein sequence: CASSIDGAGRQDTIYF. This chain connects TRBV19 to TRBJ1-3; TRBD1 might be the D (5 bases). Between the trimmed V and J ends, which lost 0 bases and 8 bases, there was a span of 17 bases. The CDR3 sequence is 16 residues long. Germline V gives CDR1 LNHDA, CDR2 SQIVND (reference sequence).

The CDR3 DNA reads as TGTGCCAGCAGTGGGGGACTAGGCACCTACGAGCAGTACTTC. Protein product: CASSGGLGTYEQYF. The chain recombines TRBV6-5 with TRBJ2-7, with TRBD2 matching 8 bases. In germline, CDR1 is MNHEY, CDR2 SVGAGI. The CDR3 has 14 amino acids. V trimming: 5 bases; J trimming: 2 bases; junction bases outside the gene matches: 5.

In its sample, this clone was seen once. This rearrangement joins TRBV7-3 to TRBJ1-1, with 8 nucleotides matching TRBD1. CDR1 is SGHTA and CDR2 is FQGTGA in the germline V gene. With V trimmed by 0 bases and J by 1 base, 1 base remained unmatched. CDR3 size: 15 residues. The CDR3 reads CASSLTGQGNTEAFF. The CDR3 DNA sequence: TGTGCCAGCAGCTTAACTGGACAGGGGAACACTGAAGCTTTCTTT.

The rearrangement links TRBV27 to TRBJ2-3, with a tentative D call TRBD1 (5 bases). Germline V gene data show CDR1 as MNHEY and CDR2 as SMNVEV (reference sequence). Trimming pared 3 bases from V and 1 base from J, leaving 17 bases between. CDR3 length: 17 residues. CDR3 protein: CASSFGVREVGTDTQYF. The DNA of the CDR3 is TGTGCCAGCAGTTTCGGCGTCAGGGAAGTCGGCACAGATACGCAGTATTTT.

Of note for this clone: This sample also contains other DNA sequences that code for the same CDR3. This chain links TRBV9 with TRBJ2-7, with TRBD2 matching over 7 bases. Germline V gives CDR1 SGDLS, CDR2 YYNGEE. The CDR3 is made up of 15 amino acids. V lost 0 bases and J lost 1; bases outside the gene matches: 4. DNA of the CDR3: TGTGCCAGCAGCGTAGGTCTAGCGGAGTCCTACGAGCAGTACTTC. It yields the protein CASSVGLAESYEQYF.

The gene calls are TRBV7-9 and TRBJ1-2, with TRBD1 matching 10 bases. This CDR3 is 17 amino acids long. V gave up 5 bases and J gave up 8 bases; unmatched junction bases: 17. Looked up from germline, CDR1 is SEHNR and CDR2 is FQNEAQ (reference sequence). The CDR3 reads CASSPGDRGQGGSGYTF. As DNA, the CDR3 is TGTGCCAGCAGCCCCGGAGACAGGGGGCAAGGAGGGAGCGGCTACACCTTC.

The chain links TRBV6-5 to TRBJ2-3, with TRBD2 as a possible D gene (5 bases). The V and J ends lost 2 bases and 0 bases respectively, with 12 bases between them. CDR1 and CDR2 from the germline V gene are MNHEY and SVGAGI. This CDR3 spans 16 amino acids. CDR3 loop: CASSYILAMSTDTQYF. DNA for the CDR3: TGTGCCAGCAGTTACATTTTAGCGATGAGCACAGATACGCAGTATTTT.

The chain combines TRBV6-5 with TRBJ2-7; the D gene is possibly TRBD1 (6 bases). The V gene lost 0 bases and the J gene lost 6 bases, with 18 bases spanning the gap. Germline assignment: CDR1 MNHEY and CDR2 SVGAGI. CDR3 length: 16 residues. CDR3 residues: CASSYSASGTYSEQYF. The CDR3 coding sequence is TGTGCCAGCAGTTACTCGGCGTCCGGGACATATAGCGAGCAGTACTTC.

J is TRBJ1-2 and V is TRBV6-5; 7 nucleotides agree with TRBD1. Germline V gives CDR1 MNHEY, CDR2 SVGAGI. CDR3 length: 13 amino acids. The V and J ends lost 6 bases and 3 bases, in that order; junction bases with no gene match: 4. In DNA, the CDR3 is TGTGCCAGCAGCCTAGACAGGGACTATGGCTACACCTTC. Translating it yields CASSLDRDYGYTF.

This chain links TRBV2 with TRBJ1-2; TRBD1 might be the D (6 bases). Per germline, CDR1 SNHLY and CDR2 FYNNEI. V was cut by 2 bases and J by 6 bases, with 19 bases left in between. The CDR3 runs to 16 residues. The CDR3 DNA sequence: TGTGCCAGCAGTGAATTTAGTAAGGGGGTTCTGGATGGCTACACCTTC. Amino acids: CASSEFSKGVLDGYTF.

This clone was detected once. The chain couples TRBV2 to TRBJ1-2; D is uncertain. Trimming pared 3 bases from V and 4 bases from J, leaving 12 bases between. The CDR3 is 14 residues long. The germline CDR1 and CDR2 sequences are SNHLY and FYNNEI. The CDR3: CASSEGGGIYGYTF. The CDR3 region has the DNA TGTGCCAGCAGTGAGGGAGGAGGGATCTATGGCTACACCTTC.

V usage is TRBV9 and J usage is TRBJ2-1, with TRBD2 matching over 9 bases. Germline V gene sequence: CDR1 SGDLS, CDR2 YYNGEE. After removal of 3 bases from V and 4 bases from J, the junction contained 5 bases not matched to a gene. The CDR3 covers 15 residues. DNA of the CDR3: TGTGCCAGCAGCGCGAGACTAGCGGAGTACAATGAGCAGTTCTTC. Amino acid sequence: CASSARLAEYNEQFF.

The rearrangement uses TRBV7-2 and TRBJ2-7, with D possibly being TRBD1 (6 bases). The V and J ends lost 5 bases and 3 bases respectively, with 14 bases between them. The CDR3 sequence is 14 residues long. Looked up from germline, CDR1 is SGHTA and CDR2 is FQGNSA. CDR3 DNA: TGTGCCAGCAGCGTTTACAGGGAAATCTACGAGCAGTACTTC. Protein product: CASSVYREIYEQYF.

In this sample, this clone turned up a few times. The chain employs TRBV5-4 and TRBJ1-1; no clear D gene. The CDR3 covers 12 residues. Germline-derived CDR1 and CDR2 are SGHNT and YYREEE (reference sequence). V lost 4 bases and J 8 bases, leaving 12 bases between the germline ends. This CDR3 is CASSDDRLEAFF. The CDR3 DNA reads TGTGCCAGCAGCGATGACCGACTCGAAGCTTTCTTT. Combining the CDR3 with reference TRBV5-4 and TRBJ1-1 gives the whole variable domain ETGVTQSPTHLIKTRGQQVTLRCSSQSGHNTVSWYQQALGQGPQFIFQYYREEENGRGNFPPRFSGLQFPNYSSELNVNALELDDSALYLCASSDDRLEAFFGQGTRLTVV.

The chain links TRBV2 to TRBJ2-7; 10 nucleotides match TRBD2. The CDR3 extends over 15 amino acids. The J segment lost 2 bases and the V segment lost 5 bases, leaving 6 bases of the junction unmatched. The germline CDR1 and CDR2 sequences are SNHLY and FYNNEI. CDR3 sequence reads: CASSLSGRTPYEQYF. In DNA form, the CDR3 reads TGTGCCAGCAGTCTTAGCGGGAGGACCCCCTACGAGCAGTACTTC.

This clone appeared once. The chain uses TRBV19 and TRBJ2-3, with 7 bases that match TRBD1. This CDR3 has 16 residues. Germline loops: CDR1 LNHDA, CDR2 SQIVND (reference sequence). V dropped 6 bases and J dropped 0; count of bases not matched to a gene: 9. CDR3 nucleotide sequence: TGTGCCAGTAGCCCAACAGGGGATGGGAGCACAGATACGCAGTATTTT. It encodes CASSPTGDGSTDTQYF.

Written as DNA, the CDR3 is TGCAGCGTTAGGCTCGAGGACAGGGGTAGGGGGACCCAGTACTTC. Protein product: CSVRLEDRGRGTQYF. The chain is built from TRBV29-1 and TRBJ2-5; 9 bases are a match to TRBD1. Losses at the gene ends were 5 bases for V and 7 bases for J; bases not matched to a gene: 14. Germline CDR1 and CDR2: SQVTM and ANQGSEA. This CDR3 has 15 amino acids.

The count of this clone is one. The chain is built from TRBV6-1 and TRBJ1-5; D gene ambiguous. The CDR3 runs to 15 residues. Trimming pared 0 bases from V and 3 bases from J, leaving 9 bases between. Germline V CDR1 and CDR2: MNHNS, SASEGT. The CDR3 sequence: CASSEARSVNQPQHF. The CDR3 DNA is TGTGCCAGCAGTGAAGCCAGGTCTGTCAATCAGCCCCAGCATTTT.

The chain uses TRBV4-3 and TRBJ1-5; possibly TRBD1 for D (6 bases). V was shortened by 0 bases and J by 1 base, with 16 bases between the two germline ends. This CDR3 is 18 amino acids long. Per the germline V gene, CDR1 is LGHNA and CDR2 is YSLEER. CDR3 bases: TGCGCCAGCAGCCAAGATCCCGATATCGGGACAAGCAATCAGCCCCAGCATTTT. The encoded protein is CASSQDPDIGTSNQPQHF.

The chain is built from TRBV29-1 and TRBJ1-5, with a possible D match to TRBD1 (6 bases). Germline V CDR1 and CDR2: SQVTM, ANQGSEA. Trimming took 7 bases from V and 5 from J, leaving 9 bases between them. This CDR3 is built from 11 residues. This CDR3 reads CSAGQHQPQHF. The CDR3 coding sequence is TGCAGCGCTGGACAGCATCAGCCCCAGCATTTT. The entire variable domain, with the rest obtained from reference TRBV29-1 and TRBJ1-5, is as follows: SAVISQKPSRDICQRGTSLTIQCQVDSQVTMMFWYRQQPGQSLTLIATANQGSEATYESGFVIDKFPISRPNLTFSTLTVSNMSPEDSSIYLCSAGQHQPQHFGDGTRLSIL.

CDR3 protein: CASSTRGSGRVNEQFF. As DNA, the CDR3 is TGTGCCAGTAGTACCAGGGGTAGCGGGAGGGTCAATGAGCAGTTCTTC. The chain has TRBV19 and TRBJ2-1; 11 bases are shared with TRBD2. The CDR3 totals 16 residues. CDR1 is LNHDA, CDR2 SQIVND, per germline (reference sequence). Trimming removed 4 bases from V and 6 bases from J; junction bases left unmatched: 8. The full variable domain, in which reference TRBV19 and TRBJ2-1 provide the parts outside the CDR3, is DGGITQSPKYLFRKEGQNVTLSCEQNLNHDAMYWYRQDPGQGLRLIYYSQIVNDFQKGDIAEGYSVSREKKESFPLTVTSAQKNPTAFYLCASSTRGSGRVNEQFFGPGTRLTVL.

The chain carries TRBV5-1 and TRBJ2-1, with 9 bases that match TRBD2. CDR1 SGHRS and CDR2 YFSETQ come from the germline V gene. The CDR3 length is 15 residues. With V trimmed by 4 bases and J by 4 bases, 6 bases remained unmatched. The CDR3 spells CASSNGTSSYNEQFF. CDR3 DNA: TGCGCCAGCAGCAACGGGACTAGCAGTTACAATGAGCAGTTCTTC. Complete variable domain (other parts from reference TRBV5-1 and TRBJ2-1): KAGVTQTPRYLIKTRGQQVTLSCSPISGHRSVSWYQQTPGQGLQFLFEYFSETQRNKGNFPGRFSGRQFSNSRSEMNVSTLELGDSALYLCASSNGTSSYNEQFFGPGTRLTVL.